The rows below give T cell receptor beta chains drawn from one sample of a study of blood T cell repertoires in COVID-19. Some clones are missing from TCRdb's copy, which holds only in-frame ones; the method was immunoSEQ multiplex PCR. The data contain almost 90,000 clones, roughly 88% of them singletons. Source material: peripheral blood. Receptors were obtained from an elderly man with acute or convalescent COVID-19. Both conserved end residues are part of each CDR3. The order of the fields is D gene, V gene, J gene, clone size, CDR3 DNA, CDR3 protein. A D gene is named only where the DNA matches it firmly. The size entry is marked missing in some rows and otherwise reads once, few, many or a size class.

TRBD1	TRBV11-2	TRBJ1-1	.	TGTGCCAGCAGCCCCTCGACAGGGCCCACTGAAGCTTTCTTT	CASSPSTGPTEAFF
TRBD2	TRBV7-8	TRBJ2-5	.	TGTGCCAGCAGCTCCCGCTCGGGTAGCGGGAGGGAGTTGGAGACCCAGTACTTC	CASSSRSGSGRELETQYF
TRBD1	TRBV6-6	TRBJ1-5	.	TGTGCCAGCAGTTACCACCGGGACAGGGGGCTTCAGCCCCAGCATTTT	CASSYHRDRGLQPQHF
TRBD1	TRBV13	TRBJ1-1	.	TGTGCCAGCAGCCTGGCCGGGACAGGGCAGAACACTGAAGCTTTCTTT	CASSLAGTGQNTEAFF
TRBD1	TRBV6-4	TRBJ2-3	.	TGTGCCAGCAGTATGGGGACAGGGGACACAGATACGCAGTATTTT	CASSMGTGDTDTQYF
.	TRBV7-2	TRBJ2-3	once	TGTGCCAGCAGCCCGGAGCCCGGTACAGATACGCAGTATTTT	CASSPEPGTDTQYF
TRBD1	TRBV9	TRBJ1-6	.	TGTGCCAGCAGCGTAGAAGGGACAGGGGGTTCACCCCTCCACTTT	CASSVEGTGGSPLHF
TRBD1	TRBV11-3	TRBJ1-1	.	TGTGCCAGCAGCCCCGGGACAGGGAACACTGAAGCTTTCTTT	CASSPGTGNTEAFF
.	TRBV30	TRBJ2-5	.	TGTGCCTGGAGCCTACCCGGACTCGAAGAGACCCAGTACTTC	CAWSLPGLEETQYF
.	TRBV15	TRBJ2-1	once	TGTGCCACCAGCACTACAGGGAAAATAAAGAATGAGCAGTTCTTC	CATSTTGKIKNEQFF
TRBD1	TRBV6-2/TRBV6-3	TRBJ1-1	.	TGTGCCAGCAGTTACAATCCGACAGGGGGCGACGAAGCTTTCTTT	CASSYNPTGGDEAFF
TRBD2	TRBV6-1	TRBJ2-1	.	TGTGCCAGCAGTGAAAAGCGGGGGAGGGGTGAGCAGTTCTTC	CASSEKRGRGEQFF
.	TRBV30	TRBJ2-1	.	TGTGCCTGGGCCACACTAGCCAATGAGCAGTTCTTC	CAWATLANEQFF
TRBD1	TRBV19	TRBJ1-2	.	TGTGCCAGTTCCAGACAGGGAGGTGGCTACACCTTC	CASSRQGGGYTF
TRBD1	TRBV7-6	TRBJ2-7	.	TGTGCCAGCAGCTTAGGGGACAGCACTCGAGGCTCCTACGAGCAGTACTTC	CASSLGDSTRGSYEQYF
TRBD1	TRBV19	TRBJ2-6	.	TGTGCTTCGGGACAGAAGTCGGCTGGGGCCAACGTCCTGACTTTC	CASGQKSAGANVLTF
.	TRBV6-6	TRBJ2-7	.	TGTGCCAGCAGTTACGCGGACACAAACTACGAGCAGTACTTC	CASSYADTNYEQYF
.	TRBV21-1	TRBJ1-5	.	TGTGCCAGCTCCCCGGTCAGGCAGCGGCGCAATCAGCCCCAGCATTTT	CASSPVRQRRNQPQHF
TRBD2	TRBV29-1	TRBJ2-7	.	TGCAGCGTTGAAGATTCGACTAGCGGGAGCTACGAGCAGTACTTC	CSVEDSTSGSYEQYF
.	TRBV6-1	TRBJ1-3	.	TGTGCCAGCAGTGGGGACTTAAAGGGTCACTCTGGAAACACCATATATTTT	CASSGDLKGHSGNTIYF
TRBD2	TRBV6-5	TRBJ2-1	.	TGTGCCAGCACTTCAAGCGGGAGGCGGGACAATGAGCAGTTCTTC	CASTSSGRRDNEQFF
TRBD2	TRBV27	TRBJ2-1	.	TGTGCCAGCAGTTTCGGGGGACTAGGCTCCTACAATGAGCAGTTCTTC	CASSFGGLGSYNEQFF
.	TRBV4-1	TRBJ2-2	.	TGCGCCAGCAGCCAAGTTTTTAGCGGCGCGAACACCGGGGAGCTGTTTTTT	CASSQVFSGANTGELFF
.	TRBV27	TRBJ1-1	.	TGTGCCAGCAGTCTAGGCGGGGGGCTCACTGAAGCTTTCTTT	CASSLGGGLTEAFF
TRBD2	TRBV19	TRBJ2-1	.	TGTGCCAGTAGTATAGGGACTAGCGGGGGTCGGGAGCAGTTCTTC	CASSIGTSGGREQFF
TRBD1	TRBV5-1	TRBJ1-5	.	TGCGCCAGCAGCGTCGGACAGGGAGGGAATCAGCCCCAGCATTTT	CASSVGQGGNQPQHF
.	TRBV10-3	TRBJ2-2	.	TGTGCCATCAGTGAAGGGGTCAAGGGCGACACCGGGGAGCTGTTTTTT	CAISEGVKGDTGELFF
.	TRBV12-1	TRBJ2-7	.	TGTGCCAGCAGCTTTCTTCCTAGCGGGGGGTGCGGCGAGCAGTACTTC	CASSFLPSGGCGEQYF
.	TRBV29-1	TRBJ2-5	.	TGCAGCGTTGAAGACCCTTGGACAGAGGGAGAGACCCAGTACTTC	CSVEDPWTEGETQYF
TRBD1	TRBV10-3	TRBJ1-1	few	TGTGCCTCAAGCAGACAGGGGGGCACTGAAGCTTTCTTT	CASSRQGGTEAFF
TRBD1	TRBV7-9	TRBJ1-1	.	TGTGCCAGCAGCACGGGACAGGGTGATTATGCTTTCTTT	CASSTGQGDYAFF
TRBD1	TRBV5-6	TRBJ1-4	.	TGTGCCAGCAGCTTAAGGACGACAGGGGCGCGACCTAATGAAAAACTGTTTTTT	CASSLRTTGARPNEKLFF
TRBD1	TRBV12-5	TRBJ2-2	once	TGTGCTAGTGGTTTGGTAGGACGCGACAGGGTGCGCACCGGGGAGCTGTTTTTT	CASGLVGRDRVRTGELFF
.	TRBV6-5	TRBJ1-1	.	TGTGCCAGCAGTTACAGCGGGGTTCCTAATTCTGAAGCTTTCTTT	CASSYSGVPNSEAFF
.	TRBV5-1	TRBJ2-5	.	TGCGCCAGCAGCTTGATTAGAGACCAAGAGACCCAGTACTTC	CASSLIRDQETQYF
TRBD1	TRBV5-1	TRBJ1-2	.	TGCGCCCGCAGCCGGGGGGCAGGGGGCAACGACTATGGCTACACCTTC	CARSRGAGGNDYGYTF
.	TRBV18	TRBJ1-5	.	TGTGCCAGCTCCCGCTCCCCCAGGGGCGAAAATCAGCCCCAGCATTTT	CASSRSPRGENQPQHF
TRBD1	TRBV19	TRBJ2-6	.	TGTGCCAGTTCGACAGGGGGCGCTGGGGCCAACGTCCTGACTTTC	CASSTGGAGANVLTF
TRBD1	TRBV19	TRBJ2-3	.	TGTGCCACCACGACAGGGAGCACAGATACGCAGTATTTT	CATTTGSTDTQYF
TRBD1	TRBV9	TRBJ2-5	few	TGTGCCAGCAGCATTAAGCCGGGACAGGGGGCGGGAGAGACCCAGTACTTC	CASSIKPGQGAGETQYF
TRBD1	TRBV12-3/TRBV12-4	TRBJ1-6	once	TGTGCCAGCAGCTTAGAGGGGGCAACCCTCCACTTT	CASSLEGATLHF
TRBD2	TRBV18	TRBJ2-1	.	TGTGCCAGCTCACCCCCGGGGGGTCGAGAGCAGTTCTTC	CASSPPGGREQFF
TRBD1	TRBV14	TRBJ1-2	few	TGTGCCAGCAAGGGAATGACAGGGGGCATAGTTGGCTACACCTTC	CASKGMTGGIVGYTF
.	TRBV28	TRBJ1-3	.	TGTGCCAGCAGTCCCCCGCGCATCTGGAGCTCTGGAAACACCATATATTTT	CASSPPRIWSSGNTIYF
.	TRBV7-2	TRBJ2-5	.	TGTGCCAGCAGCTTAGAACTGTTTTTAGTGGCCCAGTACTTC	CASSLELFLVAQYF
.	TRBV28	TRBJ2-7	.	TGTGCCAGCAGCCAGCGGCCCTACGAGCAGTACTTC	CASSQRPYEQYF
.	TRBV27	TRBJ1-2	.	TGTGCCAGCAGTAAAGAGGCGGACTATGGCTACACCTTC	CASSKEADYGYTF
TRBD1	TRBV29-1	TRBJ1-2	.	TGCAGCGTCACCACAGGGGCGACTACTAACTATGGCTACACCTTC	CSVTTGATTNYGYTF
TRBD2	TRBV5-1	TRBJ2-1	.	TGCGCCAGCAGCACAGCGGGGGGGAACAATGAGCAGTTCTTC	CASSTAGGNNEQFF
.	TRBV5-1	TRBJ1-5	.	TGCGCCAGCAGCGAAGGCGCAGGGTGGGGACAGCCCCAGCATTTT	CASSEGAGWGQPQHF
TRBD1	TRBV6-2/TRBV6-3	TRBJ1-6	.	TGTGCCAGCAGCCCAGCCGACAGGGTGTGGTCACCCCTCCACTTT	CASSPADRVWSPLHF
TRBD1	TRBV9	TRBJ2-3	.	TGTGCCAGCAGCGTAGCCGAAGGGGGCAGCACAGATACGCAGTATTTT	CASSVAEGGSTDTQYF
.	TRBV4-2	TRBJ1-1	.	TGTGCCAGCAGCCAGGAGGGGACCTACGATGGCACTGAAGCTTTCTTT	CASSQEGTYDGTEAFF